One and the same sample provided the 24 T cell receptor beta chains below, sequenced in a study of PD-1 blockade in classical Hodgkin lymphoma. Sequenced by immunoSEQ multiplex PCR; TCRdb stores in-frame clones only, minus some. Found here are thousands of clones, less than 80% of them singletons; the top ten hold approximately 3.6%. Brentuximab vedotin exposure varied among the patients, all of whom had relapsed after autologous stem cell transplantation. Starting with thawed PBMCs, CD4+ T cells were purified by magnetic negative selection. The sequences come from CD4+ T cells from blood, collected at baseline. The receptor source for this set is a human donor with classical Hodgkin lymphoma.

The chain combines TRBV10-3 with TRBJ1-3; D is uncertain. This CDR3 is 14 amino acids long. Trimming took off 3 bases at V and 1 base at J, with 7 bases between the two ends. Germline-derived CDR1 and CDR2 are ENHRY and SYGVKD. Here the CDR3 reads CAISDGSSGNTIYF. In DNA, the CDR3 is TGTGCCATCAGTGATGGGAGTTCTGGAAACACCATATATTTT.

The CDR3 reads CASSELATGSYGYTF. The CDR3 DNA reads TGTGCCAGCAGTGAATTGGCGACAGGAAGCTATGGCTACACCTTC. The chain couples TRBV2 to TRBJ1-2; TRBD1 might be the D (6 bases). CDR1 and CDR2 from the germline V gene are SNHLY and FYNNEI. Between the trimmed V and J ends, which lost 2 bases and 4 bases, there was a span of 14 bases. This CDR3 has 15 residues.

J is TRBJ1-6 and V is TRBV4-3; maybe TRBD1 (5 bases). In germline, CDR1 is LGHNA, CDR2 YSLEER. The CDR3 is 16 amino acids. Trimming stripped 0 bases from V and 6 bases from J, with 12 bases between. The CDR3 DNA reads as TGCGCCAGCAGCCAAGAAGGAGGGGTGGGTAATTCACCCCTCCACTTT. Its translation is CASSQEGGVGNSPLHF.

CDR3 bases: TGTGCCACCAGCTCCCGGAAGGCAGGGTTAGGAACAGATACGCAGTATTTT. This gives the protein CATSSRKAGLGTDTQYF. The rearrangement uses TRBV15 and TRBJ2-3; possible D gene TRBD1, 5 bases. In germline, CDR1 is LNHNV, CDR2 YYDKDF (reference sequence). V lost 5 bases, J lost 3 bases, and 21 bases lay in between. This CDR3 is 17 amino acids long.

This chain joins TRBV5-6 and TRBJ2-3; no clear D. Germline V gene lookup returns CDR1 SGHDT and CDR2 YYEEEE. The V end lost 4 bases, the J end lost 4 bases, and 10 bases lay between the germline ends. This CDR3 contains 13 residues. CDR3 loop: CASSLPTADTQYF. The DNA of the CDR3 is TGTGCCAGCAGCCTACCAACTGCAGATACGCAGTATTTT.

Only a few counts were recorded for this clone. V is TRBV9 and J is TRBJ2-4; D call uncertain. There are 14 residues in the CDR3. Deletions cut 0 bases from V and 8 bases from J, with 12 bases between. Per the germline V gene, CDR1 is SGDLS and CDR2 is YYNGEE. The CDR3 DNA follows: TGTGCCAGCAGCGTAGGAGGTTGGAACGACATTCAGTACTTC. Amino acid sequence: CASSVGGWNDIQYF. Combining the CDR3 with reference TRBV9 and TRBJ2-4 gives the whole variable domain DSGVTQTPKHLITATGQRVTLRCSPRSGDLSVYWYQQSLDQGLQFLIQYYNGEERAKGNILERFSAQQFPDLHSELNLSSLELGDSALYFCASSVGGWNDIQYFGAGTRLSVL.

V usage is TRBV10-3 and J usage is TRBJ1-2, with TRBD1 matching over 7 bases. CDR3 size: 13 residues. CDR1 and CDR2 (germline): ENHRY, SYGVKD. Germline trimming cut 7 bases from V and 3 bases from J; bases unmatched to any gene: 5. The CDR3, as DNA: TGTGCCATCACGACTGACAGGGACTATGGCTACACCTTC. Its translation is CAITTDRDYGYTF.

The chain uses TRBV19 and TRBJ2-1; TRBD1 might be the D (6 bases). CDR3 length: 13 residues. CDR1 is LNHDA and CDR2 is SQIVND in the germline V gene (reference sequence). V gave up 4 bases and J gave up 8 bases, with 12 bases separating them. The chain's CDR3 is CASSNRAGDEQFF. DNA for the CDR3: TGTGCCAGTAGTAACAGGGCCGGGGATGAGCAGTTCTTC.

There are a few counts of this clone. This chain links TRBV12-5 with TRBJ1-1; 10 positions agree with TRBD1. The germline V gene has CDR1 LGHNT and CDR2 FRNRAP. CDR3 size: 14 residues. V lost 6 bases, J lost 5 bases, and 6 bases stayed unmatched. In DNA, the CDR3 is TGTGCTAGTGGCCGGACAGGGGGGGGAACTGAAGCTTTCTTT. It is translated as CASGRTGGGTEAFF.

The CDR3 here is CASSPRAGNTIYF. Here the CDR3 DNA reads TGTGCCAGCAGCCCTCGGGCTGGAAACACCATATATTTT. The genes are TRBV7-8 and TRBJ1-3; the D is unclear. V dropped 5 bases and J dropped 2 bases, with 7 bases sitting between them. Germline assignment: CDR1 SGHVS and CDR2 FQNEAQ. This CDR3 has 13 residues.

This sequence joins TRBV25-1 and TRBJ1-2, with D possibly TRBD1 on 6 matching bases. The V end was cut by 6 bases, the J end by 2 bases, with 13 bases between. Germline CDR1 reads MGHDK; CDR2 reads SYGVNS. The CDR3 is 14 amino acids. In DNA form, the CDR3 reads TGTGCCAGCAGCCCGGGACACCTCAACTATGGCTACACCTTC. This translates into CASSPGHLNYGYTF.

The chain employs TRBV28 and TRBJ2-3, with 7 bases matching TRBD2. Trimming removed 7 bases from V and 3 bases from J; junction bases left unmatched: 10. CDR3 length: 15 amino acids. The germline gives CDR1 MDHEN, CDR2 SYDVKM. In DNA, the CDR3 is TGTGCCAGCACCTCTGGCGGGGGTGGGACAGATACGCAGTATTTT. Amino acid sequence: CASTSGGGGTDTQYF.

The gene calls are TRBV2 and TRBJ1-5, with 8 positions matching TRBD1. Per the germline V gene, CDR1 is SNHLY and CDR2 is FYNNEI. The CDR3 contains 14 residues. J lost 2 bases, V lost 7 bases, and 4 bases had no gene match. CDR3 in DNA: TGTGCCAGCACCTCGACAGGGGGCAATCAGCCCCAGCATTTT. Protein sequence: CASTSTGGNQPQHF.

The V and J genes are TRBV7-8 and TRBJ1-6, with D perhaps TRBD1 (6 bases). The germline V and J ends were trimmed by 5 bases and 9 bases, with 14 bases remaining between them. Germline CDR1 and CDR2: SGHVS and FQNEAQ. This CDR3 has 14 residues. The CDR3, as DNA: TGTGCCAGCAGCCCACAGGGTCAAGTTTCACCCCTCCACTTT. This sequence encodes CASSPQGQVSPLHF.

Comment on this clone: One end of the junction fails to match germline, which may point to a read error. Here the CDR3 reads CASNLRGGDTGELFF. In DNA, the CDR3 is TGTGCCAGCAACTTACGGGGGGGCGACACCGGGGAGCTGTTTTTT. The chain combines TRBV7-2 with TRBJ2-2; 8 bases are a match to TRBD2. Germline values: CDR1 SGHTA, CDR2 FQGNSA. The CDR3 extends over 15 amino acids. The full variable domain, rest sourced from reference TRBV7-2 and TRBJ2-2, is GAGVSQSPSNKVTEKGKDVELRCDPISGHTALYWYRQSLGQGLEFLIYFQGNSAPDKSGLPSDRFSAERTGGSVSTLTIQRTQQEDSAVYLCASNLRGGDTGELFFGEGSRLTVL.

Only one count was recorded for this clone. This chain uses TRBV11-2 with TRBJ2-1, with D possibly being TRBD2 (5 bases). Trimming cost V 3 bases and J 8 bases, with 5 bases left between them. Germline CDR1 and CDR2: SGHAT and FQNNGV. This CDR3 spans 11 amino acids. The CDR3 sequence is CASSLRDEQFF. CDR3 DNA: TGTGCCAGCAGCTTGAGGGATGAGCAGTTCTTC.

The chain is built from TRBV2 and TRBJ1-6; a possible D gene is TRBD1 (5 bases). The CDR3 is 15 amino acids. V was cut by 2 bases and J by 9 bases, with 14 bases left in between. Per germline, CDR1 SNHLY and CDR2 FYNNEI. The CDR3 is CASSERGWLSSPLHF. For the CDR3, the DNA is TGTGCCAGCAGTGAAAGGGGTTGGCTCTCTTCACCCCTCCACTTT.

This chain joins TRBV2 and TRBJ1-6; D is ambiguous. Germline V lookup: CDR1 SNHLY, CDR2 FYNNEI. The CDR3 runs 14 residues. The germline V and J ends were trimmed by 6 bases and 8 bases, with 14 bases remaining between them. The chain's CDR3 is CASSPREPYSPLHF. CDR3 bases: TGTGCCAGCAGCCCTCGGGAGCCCTATTCACCCCTCCACTTT.

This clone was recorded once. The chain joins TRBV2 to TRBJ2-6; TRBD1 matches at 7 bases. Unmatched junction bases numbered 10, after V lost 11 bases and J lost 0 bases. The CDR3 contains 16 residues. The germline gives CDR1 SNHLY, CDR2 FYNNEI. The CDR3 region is CAGSGTESSGANVLTF. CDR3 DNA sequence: TGTGCCGGATCCGGGACAGAGAGCTCTGGGGCCAACGTCCTGACTTTC.

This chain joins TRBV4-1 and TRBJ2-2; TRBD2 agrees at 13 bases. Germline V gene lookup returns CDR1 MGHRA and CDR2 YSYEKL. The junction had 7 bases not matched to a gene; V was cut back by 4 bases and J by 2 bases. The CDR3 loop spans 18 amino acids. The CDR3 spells CASSRRLAGGGNTGELFF. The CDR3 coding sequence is TGCGCCAGCAGCCGCCGACTAGCGGGGGGCGGAAACACCGGGGAGCTGTTTTTT.

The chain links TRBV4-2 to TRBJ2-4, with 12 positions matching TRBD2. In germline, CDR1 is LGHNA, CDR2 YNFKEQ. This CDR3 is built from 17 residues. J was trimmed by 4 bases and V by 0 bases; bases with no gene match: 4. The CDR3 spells CASSQDTSGGSKNIQYF. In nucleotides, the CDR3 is TGTGCCAGCAGCCAAGATACTAGCGGGGGGTCTAAAAACATTCAGTACTTC.

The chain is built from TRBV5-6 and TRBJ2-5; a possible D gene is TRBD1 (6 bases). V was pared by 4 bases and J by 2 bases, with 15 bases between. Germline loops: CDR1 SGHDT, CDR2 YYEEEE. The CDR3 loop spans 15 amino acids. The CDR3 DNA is TGTGCCAGCAGCAGACCGGACAGAAAGCAAGAGACCCAGTACTTC. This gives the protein CASSRPDRKQETQYF.

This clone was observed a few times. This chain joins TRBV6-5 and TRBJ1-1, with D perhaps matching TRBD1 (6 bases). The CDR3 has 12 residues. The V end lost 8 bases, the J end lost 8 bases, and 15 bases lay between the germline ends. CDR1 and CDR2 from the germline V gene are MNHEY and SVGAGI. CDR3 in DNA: TGTGCCAGCTCCCCACGGGGGCTCGAAGCTTTCTTT. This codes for CASSPRGLEAFF.

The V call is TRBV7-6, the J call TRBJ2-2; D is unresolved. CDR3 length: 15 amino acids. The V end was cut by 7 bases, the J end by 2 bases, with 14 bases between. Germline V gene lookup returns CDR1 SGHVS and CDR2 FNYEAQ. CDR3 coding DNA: TGTGCCAGCACCCAAGGGCCGGTTAACACCGGGGAGCTGTTTTTT. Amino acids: CASTQGPVNTGELFF.